The rows below give T cell receptor beta chains drawn from one sample of a study of cytomegalovirus exposure and HLA in healthy donors. The data were produced by immunoSEQ multiplex PCR, yet TCRdb's version contains in-frame clones alone and is incomplete. This sample has some 180,000 clones, with roughly three quarters found just once. Sequences were obtained from PBMCs. The receptors derive from a woman aged 25 to 39 in good health and CMV-seropositive. The CDR3 runs from the conserved cysteine through the conserved F or W. D genes are given only for firm matches. Size is omitted from some rows. Given values are once, few, many or a class for expanded clones.

>NA|TRBJ1-3|few|TRBV28
TGTGCCAGCAATTCCGGACAGACCAGAAACACCATATATTTT
CASNSGQTRNTIYF
>TRBD2|TRBJ2-3|NA|TRBV14
TGTGCCAGCAGCCAGCGGGGGAGGTATACGCAGTATTTT
CASSQRGRYTQYF
>TRBD1|TRBJ1-4|few|TRBV4-3
TGCGCCAGCAGCCAGGAGGGACAGAATGAAAAACTGTTTTTT
CASSQEGQNEKLFF
>NA|TRBJ2-7|NA|TRBV4-3
TGCGCCAGCAGCCAAGATGGAGGTGACTACGAGCAGTACTTC
CASSQDGGDYEQYF
>NA|TRBJ1-3|NA|TRBV7-9
TGTGCCAGCAGCCGACTAAGAATGGACTGGAGATTAGCAGGAAACACCATATATTTT
CASSRLRMDWRLAGNTIYF
>TRBD2|TRBJ2-1|NA|TRBV19
TGTGCCATTGCGACTAGCGAAGGCAATGAGCAGTTCTTC
CAIATSEGNEQFF
>TRBD2|TRBJ2-3|NA|TRBV7-2
TGTGCCAGCAGCTTTAGTACCGGACTAGCGGGGGGTTGGTATTTT
CASSFSTGLAGGWYF
>TRBD1|TRBJ2-3|NA|TRBV7-9
TGTTCCAGCAGCCCCGGGACAGTCTTTAGCACAGATACGCAGTATTTT
CSSSPGTVFSTDTQYF
>NA|TRBJ2-1|NA|TRBV27
TGTGCCTCCCTCGTCGACAATGAGCAGTTCTTC
CASLVDNEQFF
>NA|TRBJ2-7|NA|TRBV30
TGTGCCTGGAGTGTAATGGGGGGGCCCTCCTACGAGCAGTACTTC
CAWSVMGGPSYEQYF
>NA|TRBJ2-5|NA|TRBV18
TGTGCCAGCTCACCGAATCCGGGGTACCAAGAGACCCAGTACTTC
CASSPNPGYQETQYF
>TRBD2|TRBJ2-2|NA|TRBV5-1
TGCGCCAGCCTTAGCGGGGCGACCACCGGGGAGCTGTTTTTT
CASLSGATTGELFF
>NA|TRBJ1-1|NA|TRBV5-1
TGCGCCAGCAGCTCCTCTTACTCTGGGAGACAGAACACTGAAGCTTTCTTT
CASSSSYSGRQNTEAFF
>TRBD1|TRBJ2-3|NA|TRBV7-9
TGTGCCAGCAGCCCGTTACGGGACAGCAACACAGATACGCAGTATTTT
CASSPLRDSNTDTQYF
>NA|TRBJ2-7|NA|TRBV7-2
TGTGCCAGCAGCTTAGAAGGCAGGCTCACTCAGGTGGAGCAGTACTTC
CASSLEGRLTQVEQYF
>NA|TRBJ2-5|NA|TRBV2
TGTGCCAGCCTTATTCGGTGGCAGGGTAGCGAGACCCAGTACTTC
CASLIRWQGSETQYF
>TRBD2|TRBJ2-1|once|TRBV6-4
TGTGCCAGCAGTGGGGCCCCGGGACTAGCGGGGACTTACTCCTACAATGAGCAGTTCTTC
CASSGAPGLAGTYSYNEQFF
>TRBD2|TRBJ2-7|NA|TRBV7-2
TGTGCCAGCAGCTTCGGGGGGGGCTCCTACGAGCAGTACTTC
CASSFGGGSYEQYF
>TRBD1|TRBJ1-2|NA|TRBV7-2
TGTGCCAGCAGCTTGAACCCCATGACAGGGGATGGCTACACCTTC
CASSLNPMTGDGYTF
>TRBD1|TRBJ1-2|NA|TRBV5-1
TGCGCCAGCAGCTTCGGGACAGATACTAACTATGGCTACACCTTC
CASSFGTDTNYGYTF
>TRBD1|TRBJ1-5|NA|TRBV4-1
TGCGCCAGCAGCCCCGACAGGGGTTCCCGTCAGCCCCAGCATTTT
CASSPDRGSRQPQHF
>TRBD1|TRBJ2-4|NA|TRBV7-8
TGTGCCAGCAGCGCGTTACCCGGGACAGGGGAAAACATTCAGTACTTC
CASSALPGTGENIQYF
>NA|TRBJ2-3|NA|TRBV19
TGTGCCAGTAGTAGCCAGGGAACAGATACGCAGTATTTT
CASSSQGTDTQYF
>TRBD1|TRBJ1-1|once|TRBV4-3
TGCGCCAGCAGCCAGGGACAGGTGAACACTGAAGCTTTCTTT
CASSQGQVNTEAFF
>TRBD1|TRBJ1-2|NA|TRBV7-9
TGTGCCAGCAGCTTGCAAGGGACAGGGTGGTATGGCTACACCTTC
CASSLQGTGWYGYTF
>TRBD2|TRBJ2-3|once|TRBV4-2
TGTGCCAGCAGCCAAGATAGGCGGGGGGGCCAGTATACGCAGTATTTT
CASSQDRRGGQYTQYF
>TRBD1|TRBJ1-4|NA|TRBV15
TGTGCCACCAGCAGGGACAGGGGGCACGAAAAACTGTTTTTT
CATSRDRGHEKLFF
>TRBD2|TRBJ2-3|NA|TRBV11-2
TGTGCCAGCAGCTTAGGACTAGCGGGGGGTAGTTTAGATACGCAGTATTTT
CASSLGLAGGSLDTQYF
>TRBD2|TRBJ2-1|once|TRBV6-5
TGTGCCAGCAGTTACCGCCCAGGAGCGGGGGGAAGTGAGCAGTTCTTC
CASSYRPGAGGSEQFF
>NA|TRBJ1-3|few|TRBV6-5
TGTGCCACCCGTGGTGGGGGGACTGGAAACACCATATATTTT
CATRGGGTGNTIYF
>TRBD2|TRBJ2-5|NA|TRBV7-8
TGTGCCAGCAGCCCCCGACTAGCGGGGTTAGAGACCCAGTACTTC
CASSPRLAGLETQYF
>TRBD1|TRBJ1-6|NA|TRBV2
TGTGCCAGCAGTTTGTCGGGGACAGGATCTCAAAAACGCCACTTT
CASSLSGTGSQKRHF
>NA|TRBJ2-3|NA|TRBV4-1
TGCGCCAGCGCCATTGATGGGCCCACAGATACGCAGTATTTT
CASAIDGPTDTQYF
>NA|TRBJ2-3|NA|TRBV9
TGTGCCAGCAGCTTCAGAAGCACAGATACGCAGTATTTT
CASSFRSTDTQYF
>TRBD1|TRBJ1-4|NA|TRBV28
TGTGCCAGCAGTTCGGGCGGGACAGGGAATGAAAAACTGTTTTTT
CASSSGGTGNEKLFF
>TRBD1|TRBJ1-2|NA|TRBV28
TGTGCCTCCAGGGACAGTCCTAACTATGGCTACACCTTC
CASRDSPNYGYTF
>NA|TRBJ2-3|NA|TRBV11-3
TGTGCCAGCAGCTTAGGAGGGGGGGTGGGCACAGATACGCAGTATTTT
CASSLGGGVGTDTQYF
>NA|TRBJ1-1|NA|TRBV28
TGTGCCAGCAGTTTGACAGATCTATTAAGGAACACTGAAGCTTTCTTT
CASSLTDLLRNTEAFF
>TRBD1|TRBJ1-1|NA|TRBV6-5
TGTGCCAGCAGTTACTCGATTTGGGACAGGGGATCTCAAGCTTTCTTT
CASSYSIWDRGSQAFF
>TRBD2|TRBJ2-3|NA|TRBV4-3
TGCGCCAGCAGTTGGAGCGGGGGGGCCGCGGATACGCAGTATTTT
CASSWSGGAADTQYF
>NA|TRBJ1-2|NA|TRBV6-1
TGTGCCAGCGAAAGGGGGACACTCTATGGCTACACCTTC
CASERGTLYGYTF
>TRBD1|TRBJ1-2|few|TRBV28
TGTGCCACCTTGGCAGGGGGCCCTTACTATGGCTACACCTTC
CATLAGGPYYGYTF
>TRBD2|TRBJ2-7|NA|TRBV11-3
TGTGCCAGCAGCTTTGTTGCTAGCGGGTCCTCCTACGAGCAGTACTTC
CASSFVASGSSYEQYF
>NA|TRBJ2-3|NA|TRBV7-8
TGTGCCAGCAGCACTCGACAGGCCCGCACAGATACGCAGTATTTT
CASSTRQARTDTQYF
>TRBD2|TRBJ2-7|NA|TRBV11-3
TGTGCCAGCAGCTTGGTAGCGGGGGGGCTACCCTACGAGCAGTACTTC
CASSLVAGGLPYEQYF
>NA|TRBJ1-2|NA|TRBV5-4
TGTGCCAGCAGCTTGGAGGCGGGTGTGGGCTATGGCTACACCTTC
CASSLEAGVGYGYTF
>TRBD2|TRBJ2-6|NA|TRBV7-6
TGTGCCAGCAGCTTAGAGCCCTCCGTGCGGGGGGTCCTGGGAGGGGCCAACGTCCTGACTTTC
CASSLEPSVRGVLGGANVLTF
>NA|TRBJ1-5|NA|TRBV6-1
TGTGCCAGCAGTGGCCAAGGAGATCAGCCCCAGCATTTT
CASSGQGDQPQHF